The 5 T cell receptor beta chains presented below share a single source sample, sequenced in a study of blood T cell repertoires in COVID-19. Profiling relied on immunoSEQ multiplex PCR, and the TCRdb table lists in-frame clones only, not all of them. The repertoire includes roughly 180,000 clones, approximately 85% of them detected once, and 7.5% to 10% sits in the top ten. Sequenced material: PBMCs or T cells enriched from blood (not recorded which). These receptors came from a woman aged 25 to 39 who had recovered from COVID-19.

The chain has TRBV28 and TRBJ2-7; no reliable D call. Germline V gene sequence: CDR1 MDHEN, CDR2 SYDVKM. This CDR3 comprises 12 residues. V dropped 6 bases and J dropped 7 bases, with 13 bases sitting between them. CDR3 DNA sequence: TGTGCCAGCAGGAGCCCCAAGGAGGAGCAGTACTTC. The encoded protein is CASRSPKEEQYF.

The gene calls are TRBV2 and TRBJ2-7, with 7 bases matching TRBD1. V shed 8 bases, J shed 6 bases, and the junction held 7 bases outside the gene matches. The CDR3 loop spans 12 amino acids. The germline V gene encodes CDR1 SNHLY and CDR2 FYNNEI. In DNA form, the CDR3 reads TGTGCCAGCGGGCTTACAGGGGTCGAGCAGTACTTC. This encodes CASGLTGVEQYF.

The chain carries TRBV11-2 and TRBJ1-2; TRBD1 matches 7 bases. CDR3 length: 15 residues. Per the germline V gene, CDR1 is SGHAT and CDR2 is FQNNGV. The ends lost 5 bases at V and 6 bases at J; junction bases unmatched: 12. The CDR3 is CASSPPFAGGDGYTF. CDR3 sequence (DNA): TGTGCCAGCAGCCCCCCATTTGCAGGGGGAGATGGCTACACCTTC.

The V call is TRBV25-1, the J call TRBJ1-2, with 9 positions matching TRBD1. Germline V gives CDR1 MGHDK, CDR2 SYGVNS. With 1 base clipped from V and 8 bases from J, the junction kept 5 bases outside the gene matches. This CDR3 is 14 amino acids long. The CDR3 sequence is CASSESGQGRGYTF. The CDR3 coding sequence is TGTGCCAGCAGTGAATCGGGACAGGGTCGGGGCTACACCTTC.

The V call is TRBV7-2, the J call TRBJ2-5; 11 bases are shared with TRBD2. Germline loops: CDR1 SGHTA, CDR2 FQGNSA. The CDR3 totals 15 residues. V was clipped by 8 bases and J by 4 bases; unmatched bases: 9. The CDR3 is CASGTSGYTPETQYF. The CDR3 nucleotides read TGTGCCAGCGGGACTAGCGGCTATACCCCAGAGACCCAGTACTTC.